This entry describes one T cell receptor (beta chain). There is no known antigen for this receptor. It has no much larger one-base neighbor in the sample; base qualities were not kept. Trimming takes 5 bases off V and 7 bases off J; junction bases not matched to a gene: 4. Including cysteine and phenylalanine, the CDR3 has 13 amino acids. Solely the CDR3 DNA is kept, with 39 bases framed from the first base. In the prospective study, participants were roughly 18 to 90 years old, resided in about two dozen geographic areas of the United States, and were enrolled through a virtual design. Cohort assignment in the prospective study relied on participant-reported clinical history from a screening survey and a study questionnaire. Exposed participants were defined as having been in contact with someone with a PCR-confirmed or clinician-diagnosed COVID-19 case within 2 weeks of study entry. Each participant in the prospective study had whole blood, serum and a nasopharyngeal or oropharyngeal swab collected by mobile phlebotomists. Additional blood draws and questionnaires over an approximately two-month period could optionally be provided by prospective study participants. Before DNA extraction, prospective study blood samples were shipped either frozen or at room temperature.

TCRbeta CDR3 regions were amplified from genomic DNA by means of the immunoSEQ Assay, a bias-controlled multiplex PCR. Per the source publication's procedure: Within the assay, amplification of reference gene primers was used to estimate how many nucleated cells each sample contained. Sequence reads were collapsed and filtered to measure the absolute abundance of every unique TCRbeta CDR3 rearrangement. For each sample, productive Simpson clonality was calculated as the square root of Simpson's diversity index across productive rearrangements. As stored in TCRdb, this immuneACCESS dataset retains in-frame rearrangements with V and J assigned. A fraction of the clones does not appear; measured against another copy, unresolved V genes explain less than half of the discrepancy, and the remainder lacks a known reason. That table furnishes V, J and clone size, whereas the DNA furnished D and trimming. This sample is represented by 150,000 to 200,000 clones; approximately 80% of them were singletons. The ten largest make up around 5.1% of the sample.

The entry originates in a study of blood T cell repertoires in COVID-19 (dated by TCRdb to the early 2020s). Context from the whole study: The collaborator samples originated in the United States, Italy and Spain and spanned the acute and convalescent phases of COVID-19. The material from the prospective study consisted of cDNA or gDNA derived from T cells, B-cell-depleted T cells, or PBMCs. Subjects who had been exposed to COVID-19, were actively infected with it, or had recovered from it provided the deeply sampled blood TCRbeta repertoires that made up the dataset. The repertoires were released in a freely available public database intended as a resource for research on the immune response to SARS-CoV-2. Samples were obtained from the ongoing ImmuneRACE study (first 160 participants) and from about 1,300 subjects provided by 6 global collaborators. Nearly every sample came with metadata listing a de-identified subject ID, COVID-19 status, age in years and sex. Where available, HLA class I and class II types were obtained from metadata supplied by the sample provider rather than from assay-based typing.

The full study reports these points: How much clinical and demographic metadata was included differed by source and by participant, and the metadata was provided uncurated.

This receptor was taken from a man in his sixties or seventies who had been exposed to COVID-19. The sequenced sample was PBMCs or T cells enriched from blood (not recorded which). This receptor chain uses TRBV12-3 or TRBV12-4 and TRBJ1-2, and TRBD1 aligns with 10 junction nucleotides. The CDR3 corresponds to CASSRDRGLGYTF. In nucleotide form, the sequence is TGTGCCAGCAGTCGTGACAGGGGGCTTGGCTACACCTTC.